Detailed here is one T cell receptor beta chain. Its antigen is not identified. The treatment was: approximately 10-day PBMC culture with coronavirus spike peptide pools or control peptides (ViraFEST assay). ViraFEST sequenced TCRs after peptide-pool expansion of antigen-specific T cells. The Oncomine TCR Beta short-read assay generated sequence data from the DNA of cultured CD4+ T cells. From CD4+ T cells that had been cultured, genomic DNA was extracted. MiXCR, applied by TCRdb to the PCR reads, yields one record per CDR3 protein. The sample consists of around 15,000 distinct CDR3 sequences, around 79% of them appearing once. The data were obtained in a study of vaccination and CD4 T cells after COVID-19. Study details: Post-COVID draws followed diagnosis by a median roughly 93 days (range 35 to 161).

The J segment lost 8 bases and the V segment lost 0 bases, leaving 2 bases of the junction unmatched. CDR1 is SGHNT and CDR2 is YYREEE in the germline V gene (reference sequence). This CDR3 spans 13 amino acids. The sequenced sample was CD4+ T cells from blood, cultured in vitro, obtained after SARS-CoV-2 vaccination. The chain has TRBV5-4 and TRBJ2-1; TRBD2 agrees at 7 bases. The receptor comes from a human donor who received a COVID-19 vaccine. The CDR3 nucleotides are TGTGCCAGCAGCTTGGTGGGGGGGGATGAGCAGTTCTTC. Translating it yields CASSLVGGDEQFF.